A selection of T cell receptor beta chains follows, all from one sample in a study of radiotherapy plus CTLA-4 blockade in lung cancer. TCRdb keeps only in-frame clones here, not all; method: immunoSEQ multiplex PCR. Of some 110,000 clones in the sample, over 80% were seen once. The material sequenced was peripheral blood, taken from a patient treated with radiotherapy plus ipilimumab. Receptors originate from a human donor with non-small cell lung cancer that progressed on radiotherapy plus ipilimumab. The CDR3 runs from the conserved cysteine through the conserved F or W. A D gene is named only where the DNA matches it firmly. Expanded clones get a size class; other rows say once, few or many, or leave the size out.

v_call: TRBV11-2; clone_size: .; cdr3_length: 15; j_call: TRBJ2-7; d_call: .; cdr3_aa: CASRGFRGSSYEQYF; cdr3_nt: TGTGCCAGCCGGGGGTTTAGGGGAAGCTCCTACGAGCAGTACTTC
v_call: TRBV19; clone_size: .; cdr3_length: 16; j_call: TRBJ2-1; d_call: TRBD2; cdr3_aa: CASTGVAGGPPHEQFF; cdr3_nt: TGTGCCAGTACCGGAGTAGCGGGAGGGCCACCCCATGAGCAGTTCTTC
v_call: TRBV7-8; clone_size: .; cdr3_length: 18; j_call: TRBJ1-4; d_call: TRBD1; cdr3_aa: CASSFTGTGLSRLGKLFF; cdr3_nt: TGTGCCAGCAGTTTTACCGGGACAGGTCTTTCGCGTCTCGGGAAACTGTTTTTT
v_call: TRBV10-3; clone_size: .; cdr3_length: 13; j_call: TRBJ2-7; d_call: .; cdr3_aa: CAILSGPYYEQYF; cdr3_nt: TGTGCCATCTTGTCAGGACCTTACTACGAGCAGTACTTC
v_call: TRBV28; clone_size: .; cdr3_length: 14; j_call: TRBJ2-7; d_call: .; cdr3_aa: CASSFTTGAGEQYF; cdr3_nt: TGTGCCAGCAGTTTTACCACTGGAGCGGGCGAGCAGTACTTC
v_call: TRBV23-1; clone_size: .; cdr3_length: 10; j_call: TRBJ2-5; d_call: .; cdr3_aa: CASGRETQYF; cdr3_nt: TGCGCCAGCGGACGAGAGACCCAGTACTTC
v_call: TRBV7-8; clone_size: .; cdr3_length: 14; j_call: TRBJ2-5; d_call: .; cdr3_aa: CASSPGWGQETQYF; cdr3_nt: TGTGCCAGCAGCCCGGGGTGGGGACAAGAGACCCAGTACTTC
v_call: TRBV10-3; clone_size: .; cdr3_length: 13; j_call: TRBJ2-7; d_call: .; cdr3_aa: CATGGTPSYEQYF; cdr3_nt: TGTGCCACCGGGGGGACACCTTCCTACGAGCAGTACTTC
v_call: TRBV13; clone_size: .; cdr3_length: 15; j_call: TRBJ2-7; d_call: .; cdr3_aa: CASSDRVISSYEQYF; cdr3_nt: TGTGCCAGCAGCGACCGGGTGATTAGCTCCTACGAGCAGTACTTC
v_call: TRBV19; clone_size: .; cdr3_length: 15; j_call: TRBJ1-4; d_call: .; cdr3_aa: CATTLRGWTNEKLFF; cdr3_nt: TGTGCCACTACTCTGCGGGGGTGGACTAATGAAAAACTGTTTTTT
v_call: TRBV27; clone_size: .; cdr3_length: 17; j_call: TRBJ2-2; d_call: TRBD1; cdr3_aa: CASSRGQGARGTGELFF; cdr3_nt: TGTGCCAGCAGCCGAGGACAGGGGGCGCGGGGCACCGGGGAGCTGTTTTTT
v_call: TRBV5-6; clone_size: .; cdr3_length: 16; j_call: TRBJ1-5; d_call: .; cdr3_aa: CASSLRVAQDNQPQHF; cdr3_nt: TGTGCCAGCAGCTTGCGGGTCGCTCAGGACAACCAGCCCCAGCATTTT
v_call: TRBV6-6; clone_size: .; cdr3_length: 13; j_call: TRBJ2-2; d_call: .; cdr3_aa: CASSYMGPGELFF; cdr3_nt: TGTGCCAGCAGTTACATGGGGCCCGGGGAGCTGTTTTTT
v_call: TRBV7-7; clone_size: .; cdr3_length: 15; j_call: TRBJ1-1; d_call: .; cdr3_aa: CASSVSGTANTEAFF; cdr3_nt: TGTGCTAGCAGCGTTTCAGGGACTGCGAACACTGAAGCTTTCTTT
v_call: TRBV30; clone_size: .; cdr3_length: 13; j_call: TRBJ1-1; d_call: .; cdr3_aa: CAWSGGSETEAFF; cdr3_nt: TGTGCCTGGAGTGGAGGGTCGGAGACTGAAGCTTTCTTT
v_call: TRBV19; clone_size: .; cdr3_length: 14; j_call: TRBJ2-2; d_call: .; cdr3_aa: CASAPFGGTGELFF; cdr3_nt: TGTGCCAGTGCCCCGTTTGGGGGCACCGGGGAGCTGTTTTTT
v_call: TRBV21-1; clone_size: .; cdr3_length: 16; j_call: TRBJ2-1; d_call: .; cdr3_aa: CASSNRAAETGNEQFF; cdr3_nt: TGTGCCAGCAGCAACCGTGCGGCCGAAACGGGCAATGAGCAGTTCTTC
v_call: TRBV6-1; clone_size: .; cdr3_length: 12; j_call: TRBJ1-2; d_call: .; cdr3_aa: CASSPQAHGYTF; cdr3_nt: TGTGCCAGCAGTCCACAGGCGCATGGCTACACCTTC
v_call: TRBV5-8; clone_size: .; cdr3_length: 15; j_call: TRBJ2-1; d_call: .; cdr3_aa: CASSLGLAWYNEQFF; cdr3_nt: TGTGCCAGCAGCTTGGGTCTAGCGTGGTACAATGAGCAGTTCTTC
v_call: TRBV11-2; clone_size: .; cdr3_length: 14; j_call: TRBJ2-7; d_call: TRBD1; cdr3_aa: CASSLVGTGAQQYF; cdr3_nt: TGTGCCAGCAGCTTAGTTGGGACAGGGGCACAGCAGTACTTC
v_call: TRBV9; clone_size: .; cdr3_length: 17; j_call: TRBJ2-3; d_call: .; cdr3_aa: CASSVGGGAGSQDTQYF; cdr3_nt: TGTGCCAGCAGCGTAGGGGGCGGCGCCGGGAGTCAAGATACGCAGTATTTT
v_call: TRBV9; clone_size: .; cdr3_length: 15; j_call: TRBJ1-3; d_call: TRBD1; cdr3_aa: CASSVTGQGPNTIYF; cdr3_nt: TGTGCCAGCAGCGTCACGGGACAGGGGCCAAACACCATATATTTT
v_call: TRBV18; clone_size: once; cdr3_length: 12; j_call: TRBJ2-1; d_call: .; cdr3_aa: CASQGAMNEQFF; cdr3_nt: TGTGCCAGCCAGGGAGCGATGAATGAGCAGTTCTTC